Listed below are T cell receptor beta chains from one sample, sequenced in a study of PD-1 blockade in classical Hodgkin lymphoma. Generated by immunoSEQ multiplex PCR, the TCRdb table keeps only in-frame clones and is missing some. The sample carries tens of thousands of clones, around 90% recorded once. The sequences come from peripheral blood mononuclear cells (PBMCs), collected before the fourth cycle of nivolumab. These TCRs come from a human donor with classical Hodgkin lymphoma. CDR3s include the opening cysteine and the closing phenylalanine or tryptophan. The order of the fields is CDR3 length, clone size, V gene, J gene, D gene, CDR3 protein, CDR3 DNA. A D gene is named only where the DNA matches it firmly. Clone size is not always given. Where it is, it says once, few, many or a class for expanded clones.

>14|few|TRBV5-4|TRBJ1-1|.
CASLKGHGDTEAFF
TGTGCCAGCCTTAAAGGGCATGGGGACACTGAAGCTTTCTTT
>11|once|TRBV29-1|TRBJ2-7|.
CSVARDYEQYF
TGCAGCGTGGCCAGGGACTACGAGCAGTACTTC
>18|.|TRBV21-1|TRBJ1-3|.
CASSYRDRSLSSGNTIYF
TGTGCCAGCAGTTATAGGGACAGATCCCTTTCCTCTGGAAACACCATATATTTT
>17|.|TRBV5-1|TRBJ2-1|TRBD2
CASSRLGSPNKSPSGFF
TGCGCCAGCAGCCGGCTCGGGTCCCCCAATAAGAGCCCTAGCGGATTCTTC
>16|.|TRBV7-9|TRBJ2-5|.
CASSNSGRRGQETQYF
TGTGCCAGCAGCAACAGCGGACGTAGGGGGCAAGAGACCCAGTACTTC
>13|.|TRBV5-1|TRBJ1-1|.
CASSLGVNTEAFF
TGCGCCAGCAGCTTGGGGGTGAACACTGAAGCTTTCTTT
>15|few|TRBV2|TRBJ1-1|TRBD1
CASSVQGQGDTEAFF
TGTGCCAGCAGTGTTCAAGGACAGGGGGACACTGAAGCTTTCTTT
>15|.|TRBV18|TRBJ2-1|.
CASSLARTAYNEQFF
TGTGCCAGCTCACTAGCAAGGACAGCTTACAATGAGCAGTTCTTC
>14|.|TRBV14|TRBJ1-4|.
CASSQGGSGEKLFF
TGTGCCAGCAGCCAAGGGGGTTCAGGGGAAAAACTGTTTTTT
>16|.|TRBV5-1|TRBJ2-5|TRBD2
CASSLGASGGAETQYF
TGCGCCAGCAGCCTGGGGGCTAGCGGGGGGGCCGAGACCCAGTACTTC
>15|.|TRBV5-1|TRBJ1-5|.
CASSLGDNINQPQHF
TGCGCCAGCAGCTTGGGGGACAACATTAATCAGCCCCAGCATTTT
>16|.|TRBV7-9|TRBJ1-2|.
CASSLARGSGGYGYTF
TGTGCCAGCAGCTTAGCCCGAGGGTCGGGCGGCTATGGCTACACCTTC
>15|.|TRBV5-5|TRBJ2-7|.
CASSLAGGPLYEQYF
TGTGCCAGCAGCTTGGCGGGGGGCCCCCTCTACGAGCAGTACTTC
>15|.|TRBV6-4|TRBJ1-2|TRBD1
CASSRDRGRRYGYTF
TGTGCCAGCAGTCGGGACAGGGGGCGCCGCTATGGCTACACCTTC
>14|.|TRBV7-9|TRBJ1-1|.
CASSPRRSGTEAFF
TGTGCCAGCAGCCCGAGGCGGTCCGGCACTGAAGCTTTCTTT
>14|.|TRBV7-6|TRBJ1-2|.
CASSFLPLLYGYTF
TGTGCCAGCAGCTTTTTGCCTCTGCTATATGGCTACACCTTC
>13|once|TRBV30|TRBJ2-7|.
CAWSVAPKGEQYF
TGTGCCTGGAGCGTGGCCCCCAAGGGGGAGCAGTACTTC
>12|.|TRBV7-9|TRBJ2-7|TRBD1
CASSGTGYEQYF
TGTGCCAGCAGCGGGACAGGCTACGAGCAGTACTTC
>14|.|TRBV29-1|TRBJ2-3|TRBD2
CSVSPSGGFDTQYF
TGCAGCGTTTCTCCTAGCGGGGGGTTCGATACGCAGTATTTT
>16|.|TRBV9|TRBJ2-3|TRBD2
CASSAGVGTISDTQYF
TGTGCCAGCAGCGCGGGGGTGGGGACTATATCCGATACGCAGTATTTT
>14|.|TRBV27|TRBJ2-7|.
CASSLSLGSYEQYF
TGTGCCAGCAGTTTATCTCTGGGTTCCTACGAGCAGTACTTC
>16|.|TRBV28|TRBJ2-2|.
CASRAPGLSPTGELFF
TGTGCCAGCAGAGCTCCGGGACTCAGCCCAACCGGGGAGCTGTTTTTT
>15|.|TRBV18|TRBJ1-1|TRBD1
CASSPKGAVNTEAFF
TGTGCCAGCTCACCTAAGGGGGCGGTGAACACTGAAGCTTTCTTT
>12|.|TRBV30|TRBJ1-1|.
CAWSVSDTEAFF
TGTGCCTGGAGTGTATCGGACACTGAAGCTTTCTTT
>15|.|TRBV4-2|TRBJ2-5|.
CASSQPAGGAETQYF
TGTGCCAGCAGCCAACCCGCCGGGGGCGCGGAGACCCAGTACTTC
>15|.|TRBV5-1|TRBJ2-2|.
CASSLGGYDTGELFF
TGCGCCAGCAGCTTGGGGGGCTATGACACCGGGGAGCTGTTTTTT
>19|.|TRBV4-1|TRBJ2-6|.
CASSQGGLDRHSGANVLTF
TGCGCCAGCAGCCAAGGAGGTCTAGACAGGCACTCTGGGGCCAACGTCCTGACTTTC
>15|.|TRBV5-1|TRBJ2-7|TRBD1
CASSLEGTGTYEQYF
TGCGCCAGCAGCTTGGAAGGGACAGGGACCTACGAGCAGTACTTC
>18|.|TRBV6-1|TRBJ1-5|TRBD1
CASSAYRGATLGNQPQHF
TGTGCCAGCAGTGCCTACAGGGGGGCCACGTTAGGGAATCAGCCCCAGCATTTT
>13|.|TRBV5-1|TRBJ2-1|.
CASSLEGFGEQFF
TGCGCCAGCAGCTTGGAAGGCTTCGGTGAGCAGTTCTTC
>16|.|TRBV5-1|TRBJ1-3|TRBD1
CASSLGGTGVGNTIYF
TGCGCCAGCAGCTTGGGCGGGACAGGGGTTGGAAACACCATATATTTT
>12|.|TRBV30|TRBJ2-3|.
CACGQLTDTQYF
TGTGCCTGCGGGCAGCTCACAGATACGCAGTATTTT
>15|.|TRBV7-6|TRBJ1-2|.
CASSLREKVDYGYTF
TGTGCCAGCAGCTTAAGGGAAAAAGTGGACTATGGCTACACCTTC
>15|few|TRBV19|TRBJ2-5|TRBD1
CASSIVQGARETQYF
TGTGCCAGTAGTATAGTACAGGGGGCACGCGAGACCCAGTACTTC
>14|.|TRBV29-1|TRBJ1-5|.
CSASDSYGNQPQHF
TGCAGCGCCTCCGACAGTTACGGCAATCAGCCCCAGCATTTT
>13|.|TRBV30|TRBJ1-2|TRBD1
CARRTGGSPGYTF
TGTGCCAGAAGGACAGGGGGCTCCCCTGGCTACACCTTC
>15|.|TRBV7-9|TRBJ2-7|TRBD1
CASSVTTGSTYEQYF
TGTGCCAGCAGCGTGACGACAGGGTCTACCTACGAGCAGTACTTC
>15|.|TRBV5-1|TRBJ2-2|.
CASSPRDGNTGELFF
TGCGCCAGCAGCCCCCGGGACGGGAACACCGGGGAGCTGTTTTTT
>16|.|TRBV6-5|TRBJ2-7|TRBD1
CASSYGTDRASYEQYF
TGTGCCAGCAGTTACGGCACAGACAGGGCCTCCTACGAGCAGTACTTC
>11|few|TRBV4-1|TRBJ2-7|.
CASSQFGEQYF
TGCGCCAGCAGCCAATTCGGTGAGCAGTACTTC
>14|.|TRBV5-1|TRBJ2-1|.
CASSGATSYNEQFF
TGCGCCAGCAGTGGGGCCACCTCCTACAATGAGCAGTTCTTC
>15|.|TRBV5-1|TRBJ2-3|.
CASSLEGGSADTQYF
TGCGCCAGCAGCTTGGAAGGGGGGAGTGCAGATACGCAGTATTTT
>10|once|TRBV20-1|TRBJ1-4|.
CSARDVELFF
TGCAGTGCTAGAGACGTTGAACTGTTTTTT
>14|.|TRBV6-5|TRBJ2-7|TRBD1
CASSPGQGSYEQYF
TGTGCCAGCAGTCCCGGACAGGGTAGCTACGAGCAGTACTTC